The 24 T cell receptor beta chains reported below all come from one sample, sequenced in a study of T cell clusters in autoimmune cytopenias. Multiplex touch-down PCR amplified TRB using TRB-A and TRB-B pools in one tube. TCRdb reprocessed the multiplex PCR reads; each CDR3 protein has one entry and no DNA is given. In total, the table holds roughly 3,000 distinct CDR3 sequences. TRB was amplified from about 250 ng of peripheral blood genomic DNA per sample. This same sample was also part of a study on T cell repertoires in aging, cancer and after chemotherapy.

Source material: peripheral blood. The receptors were gathered from a human donor in good health.

This clonotype is labeled medium-sized based on frequency. The chain carries TRBV5-6 and TRBJ1-6. The germline V gene has CDR1 SGHDT and CDR2 YYEEEE. This CDR3 spans 17 amino acids. This chain's CDR3 is CASSSSRNSQYNSPLHF. The variable domain in full, with the rest retrieved from reference TRBV5-6 and TRBJ1-6, is DAGVTQSPTHLIKTRGQQVTLRCSPKSGHDTVSWYQQALGQGPQFIFQYYEEEERQRGNFPDRFSGHQFPNYSSELNVNALLLGDSALYLCASSSSRNSQYNSPLHFGNGTRLTVT.

The V and J genes are TRBV28 and TRBJ2-2; TCRdb indicates TRBD2, and absent DNA this call remains unverified. The CDR3 runs 12 residues. The germline V gene encodes CDR1 MDHEN and CDR2 SYDVKM. This CDR3 reads CASSGPTGELFF.

CDR3 loop: CSASTGSNYNSPLHF. The chain employs TRBV20-1 and TRBJ1-6; lacking DNA, the TRBD1 call made by TCRdb goes unchecked. Germline-derived CDR1 and CDR2 are DFQATT and SNEGSKA (reference sequence). This CDR3 region has 15 residues.

The V and J genes are TRBV7-9 and TRBJ2-1. CDR3 length equals 16 residues. Germline CDR1 is SEHNR and CDR2 is FQNEAQ (reference sequence). CDR3 sequence: CASSPHFESSYNEQFF.

This clonotype is called medium-sized based on its frequency. The J gene is TRBJ2-7, the V gene TRBV7-9. Germline CDR1 and CDR2: SEHNR and FQNEAQ (reference sequence). The CDR3 has 11 amino acids. CDR3 region: CASSRTYEQYF.

This clonotype ranks as medium-sized (0.01 to 0.1%) in terms of frequency. This chain links TRBV12-3 or TRBV12-4 with TRBJ1-1; without DNA, the TCRdb call of TRBD1 cannot be checked. This CDR3 region has 12 residues. CDR3 residues: CAIETGGAEAFF.

This clonotype is identified as medium-sized from frequency. The V call is TRBV6-5, the J call TRBJ2-7. This CDR3 comprises 15 residues. CDR1 is MNHEY and CDR2 is SVGAGI in the germline V gene. This CDR3 is CASSYSMTSLYEQYF.

In terms of frequency, this clonotype is medium-sized. CDR3 protein: CATSSRSFYGYTF. The rearrangement uses TRBV15 and TRBJ1-2; TCRdb picks TRBD1, but there is no DNA to check that call. The CDR3 length is 13 residues. CDR1 is LNHNV and CDR2 is YYDKDF in the germline V gene (reference sequence).

Considering frequency, this clonotype is medium-sized. The chain joins TRBV5-4 to TRBJ2-3; TCRdb returns TRBD1, unconfirmable since there is no DNA. In germline, CDR1 is SGHNT, CDR2 YYREEE (reference sequence). The CDR3 consists of 14 residues. The CDR3 spells CASSSGTSTDTQYF.

This clonotype is deemed medium-sized (0.01 to 0.1%) by its frequency. V gene TRBV6-2 or TRBV6-3 combines with J gene TRBJ1-6; the TRBD1 assignment by TCRdb is unverifiable without DNA. Germline V gene lookup returns CDR1 MNHEY and CDR2 SVGEGT. The CDR3 contains 13 residues. CDR3 residues: CASRAGTAGILHF.

The chain couples TRBV2 to TRBJ1-1. The CDR3 length is 15 residues. Germline lookup yields CDR1 SNHLY and CDR2 FYNNEI. The CDR3 reads CASRRSGSLNTEAFF.

This clonotype ranks as medium-sized in terms of frequency. The CDR3 here is CASSFGQLTEKLFF. The V call is TRBV12-3 or TRBV12-4, the J call TRBJ1-4. CDR3 length: 14 amino acids.

Judged by frequency, this clonotype is medium-sized (0.01 to 0.1%). The chain employs TRBV10-3 and TRBJ2-1; without DNA, the TCRdb call of TRBD1 cannot be checked. The CDR3 is made up of 12 amino acids. Germline V gene lookup returns CDR1 ENHRY and CDR2 SYGVKD. CDR3 sequence reads: CAIEGGDNEQFF.

By frequency, this clonotype is medium-sized. The chain links TRBV19 to TRBJ2-2. The CDR3 spans 14 residues. Germline assignment: CDR1 LNHDA and CDR2 SQIVND (reference sequence). The CDR3 protein is CASRTKSRAGELFF. Variable domain in full (rest from reference TRBV19 and TRBJ2-2): DGGITQSPKYLFRKEGQNVTLSCEQNLNHDAMYWYRQDPGQGLRLIYYSQIVNDFQKGDIAEGYSVSREKKESFPLTVTSAQKNPTAFYLCASRTKSRAGELFFGEGSRLTVL.

This clonotype is labeled medium-sized (0.01 to 0.1%) based on frequency. This rearrangement joins TRBV5-4 to TRBJ1-3; TCRdb designates TRBD1, a call that cannot be tested without DNA. This CDR3 region has 15 residues. Germline V gene lookup returns CDR1 SGHNT and CDR2 YYREEE (reference sequence). CDR3 region: CASSPGTSSGNTIYF.

This clonotype is classed as medium-sized (0.01 to 0.1%) by frequency. V usage is TRBV10-1 and J usage is TRBJ2-1; TCRdb's D call, TRBD1, is unchecked because there is no DNA. Germline V gives CDR1 WNHNN, CDR2 SYGVQD (reference sequence). The CDR3 consists of 15 residues. This CDR3 reads CASSESGTGDDEQFF.

This clonotype is classed as medium-sized by frequency. CDR3 in amino acids: CATSRDSIGQQDGYTF. The rearrangement joins TRBV15 to TRBJ1-2. The germline V gene encodes CDR1 LNHNV and CDR2 YYDKDF (reference sequence). CDR3 size: 16 residues.

This clonotype is medium-sized (0.01 to 0.1%) by frequency. The J gene is TRBJ1-5, the V gene TRBV30. This CDR3 is built from 13 residues. CDR1 is GTSNPN and CDR2 is SVGIG in the germline V gene (reference sequence). The CDR3 loop is CAWSGNSNQPQHF.

Measured by frequency, this clonotype is medium-sized. The rearrangement uses TRBV10-3 and TRBJ2-1. The CDR3 runs 13 residues. Germline V gene lookup returns CDR1 ENHRY and CDR2 SYGVKD. This chain's CDR3 is CAKREEPYNEQFF.

The chain is built from TRBV24-1 and TRBJ1-2; TCRdb calls TRBD1, which cannot be checked without DNA. Germline V gene data show CDR1 as KGHDR and CDR2 as SFDVKD. CDR3 size: 14 residues. Here the CDR3 reads CATSDFGGNYGYTF.

In terms of frequency, this clonotype is medium-sized. The chain couples TRBV12-3 or TRBV12-4 to TRBJ2-2; absent DNA, TCRdb's TRBD1 call cannot be checked. The CDR3 covers 15 residues. CDR3 region: CASTSDRGQTGELFF.

This clonotype ranks as medium-sized in terms of frequency. The V call is TRBV7-6, the J call TRBJ1-6; TCRdb's assignment of TRBD1 cannot be checked, as there is no DNA. CDR1 is SGHVS and CDR2 is FNYEAQ in the germline V gene. The CDR3 spans 14 residues. The CDR3 here is CASGIPGKGSPLHF.

This chain uses TRBV12-3 or TRBV12-4 with TRBJ1-6. CDR3 length: 12 amino acids. CDR3 protein: CASSVGKSPLHF.

This clonotype is medium-sized by frequency. The CDR3 here is CASRTGLLPQHF. The chain employs TRBV6-2 or TRBV6-3 and TRBJ1-5; the D gene TCRdb calls, TRBD1, cannot be checked with no DNA. Per the germline V gene, CDR1 is MNHEY and CDR2 is SVGEGT. The CDR3 contains 12 residues.